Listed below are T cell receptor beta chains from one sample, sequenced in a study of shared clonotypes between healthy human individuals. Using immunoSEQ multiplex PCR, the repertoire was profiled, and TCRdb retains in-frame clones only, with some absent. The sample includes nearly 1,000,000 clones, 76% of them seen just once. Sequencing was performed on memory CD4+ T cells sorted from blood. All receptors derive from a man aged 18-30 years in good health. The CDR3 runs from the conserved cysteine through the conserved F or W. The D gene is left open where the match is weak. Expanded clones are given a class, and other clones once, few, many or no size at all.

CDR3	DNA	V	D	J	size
CASSEGPLEYYGYTF	TGTGCCAGCAGTGAAGGACCGCTCGAGTACTATGGCTACACCTTC	TRBV6-1	NA	TRBJ1-2	NA
CASSPGQGFSLFF	TGTGCCAGCAGCCCAGGACAGGGGTTTAGTCTGTTTTTT	TRBV27	TRBD1	TRBJ1-4	NA
CASSLGPARLAGNNEQFF	TGTGCCAGCAGCTTAGGGCCCGCCCGACTAGCGGGAAACAATGAGCAGTTCTTC	TRBV7-2	TRBD2	TRBJ2-1	NA
CASRRPGLAGEGAGELFF	TGTGCCAGCAGGAGGCCGGGACTAGCGGGAGAAGGGGCCGGGGAGCTGTTTTTT	TRBV2	TRBD2	TRBJ2-2	NA
CASSQRTVAGELFF	TGTGCCAGCTCACAAAGGACAGTCGCCGGGGAGCTGTTTTTT	TRBV18	NA	TRBJ2-2	NA
CASSPQGAGAANVLTF	TGTGCCAGCTCCCCACAGGGGGCCGGTGCGGCCAACGTCCTGACTTTC	TRBV18	TRBD1	TRBJ2-6	NA
CASSLGTGSVSTEAFF	TGTGCCAGCAGCCTAGGGACAGGAAGCGTGAGCACTGAAGCTTTCTTT	TRBV27	TRBD1	TRBJ1-1	NA
CASSGGTSGTEQYF	TGTGCCAGCAGTGGAGGGACTAGCGGGACCGAGCAGTACTTC	TRBV6-1	TRBD2	TRBJ2-7	NA
CATETGTSASQETQYF	TGTGCCACGGAAACTGGGACTAGCGCCTCGCAAGAGACCCAGTACTTC	TRBV6-9	TRBD2	TRBJ2-5	NA
CASSLGQGGSPLHF	TGCGCCAGCAGCTTGGGACAGGGTGGTTCACCCCTCCACTTT	TRBV5-1	TRBD1	TRBJ1-6	few
CASSLTGGVGNTEAFF	TGTGCCAGCAGCTTAACGGGGGGCGTAGGAAATACTGAAGCTTTCTTT	TRBV7-9	NA	TRBJ1-1	NA
CAWDDRGPDTQYF	TGTGCCTGGGACGACAGGGGGCCAGATACGCAGTATTTT	TRBV30	TRBD1	TRBJ2-3	NA
CASSTSGRPYEQYF	TGTGCCAGCAGCACTAGCGGGAGACCCTACGAGCAGTACTTC	TRBV7-2	TRBD2	TRBJ2-7	once
CASRLGGFYEQYF	TGTGCCAGCCGGCTCGGGGGTTTCTACGAGCAGTACTTC	TRBV7-2	NA	TRBJ2-7	NA
CASSKGQKNEKLFF	TGTGCCAGCTCAAAGGGACAGAAAAATGAAAAACTGTTTTTT	TRBV18	TRBD1	TRBJ1-4	few
CASSYLSGIPGELFF	TGCGCCAGCAGTTACCTTAGCGGGATCCCCGGGGAGCTGTTTTTT	TRBV10-2	TRBD2	TRBJ2-2	NA
CASSLGVGTPQYF	TGTGCCAGCAGCTTAGGGGTGGGGACTCCCCAGTATTTT	TRBV7-8	NA	TRBJ2-3	NA
CASRESTGGRETQYF	TGTGCCAGCAGGGAATCAACAGGGGGCAGGGAGACCCAGTACTTC	TRBV2	TRBD1	TRBJ2-5	NA
CASSPGPHFRETQYF	TGTGCCAGCAGCCCCGGCCCCCATTTCCGAGAGACCCAGTACTTC	TRBV11-3	NA	TRBJ2-5	NA
CASSRDKTQYF	TGTGCCAGCAGTAGAGACAAGACCCAGTACTTC	TRBV11-3	NA	TRBJ2-5	NA
CAISEQRDTQYF	TGTGCCATCAGTGAGCAGAGGGATACGCAGTATTTT	TRBV10-3	NA	TRBJ2-3	NA
CASSLRTGEQYF	TGCGCCAGCAGCTTGCGGACAGGGGAGCAGTACTTC	TRBV5-1	TRBD1	TRBJ2-7	NA
CASRNITGAGYGYTF	TGCGCCAGCAGGAACATAACAGGGGCGGGCTATGGCTACACCTTC	TRBV10-2	TRBD1	TRBJ1-2	NA
CASSLLEGTGETQYF	TGTGCCAGCAGTTTATTGGAGGGGACGGGCGAGACCCAGTACTTC	TRBV27	NA	TRBJ2-5	once
CASSLGSGRPGDTQYF	TGCGCCAGCAGCTTGGGGTCGGGGCGGCCCGGAGATACGCAGTATTTT	TRBV5-1	NA	TRBJ2-3	NA
CASSQIGQGIYGYTF	TGTGCCAGCAGCCAGATCGGACAGGGAATCTATGGCTACACCTTC	TRBV4-2	TRBD1	TRBJ1-2	NA
CASSADRGQLTNEKLFF	TGTGCCAGCAGTGCGGACAGGGGGCAACTAACTAATGAAAAACTGTTTTTT	TRBV6-1	TRBD1	TRBJ1-4	NA
CASSPQGASETQYF	TGCGCCAGCAGTCCCCAAGGGGCGTCGGAGACCCAGTACTTC	TRBV5-1	NA	TRBJ2-5	NA
CASSGGQGAKGNQPQHF	TGTGCCAGCAGTGGGGGACAGGGGGCAAAAGGTAATCAGCCCCAGCATTTT	TRBV2	TRBD1	TRBJ1-5	NA
CASSFGGSGGYTF	TGTGCCAGCAGTTTCGGCGGCTCTGGTGGCTACACCTTC	TRBV28	NA	TRBJ1-2	NA
CASSPLQAGAYEQYF	TGCGCCAGCAGTCCCCTTCAGGCGGGAGCCTACGAGCAGTACTTC	TRBV5-1	TRBD2	TRBJ2-7	NA
CASSLGAGTVNTEAFF	TGCGCCAGCAGCTTGGGGGCTGGGACGGTGAACACTGAAGCTTTCTTT	TRBV5-1	NA	TRBJ1-1	few
CASSLGTGNGANVLTF	TGTGCCAGCAGTTTAGGAACAGGGAATGGGGCCAACGTCCTGACTTTC	TRBV28	NA	TRBJ2-6	NA
CASSLARLGGGYGYTF	TGTGCCAGCAGCTTAGCGCGGCTGGGGGGGGGATATGGCTACACCTTC	TRBV7-2	NA	TRBJ1-2	many
CASSYVRVSYNEQFF	TGTGCCAGCAGTTACGTCCGGGTTTCCTACAATGAGCAGTTCTTC	TRBV6-5	NA	TRBJ2-1	NA
CASSPGTSGRAWEQFF	TGTGCTAGCAGCCCGGGGACTAGCGGGAGGGCGTGGGAGCAGTTCTTC	TRBV7-7	TRBD2	TRBJ2-1	few
CASSLTGQLRQPQHF	TGTGCCAGCAGTTTAACTGGACAGCTAAGGCAGCCCCAGCATTTT	TRBV28	NA	TRBJ1-5	NA
CSARVTMRQFF	TGCAGTGCCCGAGTTACAATGAGGCAGTTCTTC	TRBV20-1	NA	TRBJ2-1	NA
CASSLLRDSYTDTQYF	TGTGCCAGCAGCTTACTCCGGGACAGCTACACAGATACGCAGTATTTT	TRBV7-9	TRBD1	TRBJ2-3	NA
CASSLVASDSGNEQFF	TGCGCCAGCAGCTTGGTGGCTTCGGACTCAGGGAATGAGCAGTTCTTC	TRBV5-1	NA	TRBJ2-1	NA
CASSGVGAFEKLFF	TGTGCCAGCAGTGGGGTTGGGGCTTTTGAAAAACTGTTTTTT	TRBV28	NA	TRBJ1-4	NA
CASSLGTGGEETQYF	TGTGCCAGCAGCCTCGGGACAGGGGGCGAGGAGACCCAGTACTTC	TRBV4-2	TRBD1	TRBJ2-5	NA
CASSLTREGVDEQFF	TGTGCCAGCAGCTTAACTAGAGAGGGAGTCGATGAGCAGTTCTTC	TRBV5-5	NA	TRBJ2-1	NA
CASSGTDEKLFF	TGTGCCAGCTCAGGGACAGATGAAAAACTGTTTTTT	TRBV18	TRBD1	TRBJ1-4	many
CASSLRGGANYGYTF	TGTGCCAGCAGCTTGAGAGGTGGGGCTAACTATGGCTACACCTTC	TRBV5-6	NA	TRBJ1-2	few
CASSPRAGELFF	TGTGCCAGCTCACCTCGTGCCGGGGAGCTGTTTTTT	TRBV18	NA	TRBJ2-2	NA
CASSLGQGQNSPLHF	TGCGCCAGCAGCTTAGGACAGGGTCAAAATTCACCCCTCCACTTT	TRBV5-1	TRBD1	TRBJ1-6	NA
CASSSGQGALYEQYF	TGTGCCAGTAGTTCGGGACAGGGGGCGCTGTACGAGCAGTACTTC	TRBV19	TRBD1	TRBJ2-7	NA
CASSLAGVYGYTF	TGTGCCAGCAGCTTAGCGGGAGTCTATGGCTACACCTTC	TRBV7-2	NA	TRBJ1-2	NA
CAISESQYSNQPQHF	TGTGCCATCAGTGAGTCACAGTATAGCAATCAGCCCCAGCATTTT	TRBV10-3	NA	TRBJ1-5	NA
CASSWTENQPQHF	TGTGCCAGTAGCTGGACAGAGAATCAGCCCCAGCATTTT	TRBV19	NA	TRBJ1-5	NA
CASSYPEGLGYTF	TGTGCCAGCAGTTACCCAGAGGGGTTGGGCTACACCTTC	TRBV6-5	NA	TRBJ1-2	NA
CAISPGVEGYTF	TGTGCCATCAGCCCAGGGGTCGAGGGCTACACCTTC	TRBV10-3	NA	TRBJ1-2	NA
CAWSVQGSGNTIYF	TGTGCCTGGAGTGTACAAGGCTCTGGAAACACCATATATTTT	TRBV30	NA	TRBJ1-3	NA
CASSLEGGKTGTEAFF	TGCGCCAGCAGCTTGGAAGGGGGTAAAACGGGAACTGAAGCTTTCTTT	TRBV5-1	NA	TRBJ1-1	NA
CASRLRWGRTATPNSYNEQFF	TGTGCAAGTCGCTTACGGTGGGGCAGGACAGCAACGCCGAACTCCTACAATGAGCAGTTCTTC	TRBV12-2	NA	TRBJ2-1	NA
CASSPSSGVRTDTDTQYF	TGTGCCAGCAGTCCCTCCTCGGGGGTGAGAACAGACACAGATACGCAGTATTTT	TRBV6-4	NA	TRBJ2-3	few